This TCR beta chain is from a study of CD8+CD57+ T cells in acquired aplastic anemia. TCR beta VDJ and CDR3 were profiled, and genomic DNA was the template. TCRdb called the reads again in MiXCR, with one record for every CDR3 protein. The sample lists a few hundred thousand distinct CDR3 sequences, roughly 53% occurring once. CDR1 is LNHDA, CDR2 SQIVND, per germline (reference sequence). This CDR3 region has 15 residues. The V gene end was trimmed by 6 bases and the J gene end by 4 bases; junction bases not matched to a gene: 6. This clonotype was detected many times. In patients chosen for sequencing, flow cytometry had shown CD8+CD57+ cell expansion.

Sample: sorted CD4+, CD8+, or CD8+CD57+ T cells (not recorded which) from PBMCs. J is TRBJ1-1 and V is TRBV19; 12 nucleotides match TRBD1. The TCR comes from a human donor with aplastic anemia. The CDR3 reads CASSVGTGGFTEAFF. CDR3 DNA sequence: TGTGCCAGTAGCGTAGGGACAGGGGGCTTCACTGAAGCTTTCTTT.